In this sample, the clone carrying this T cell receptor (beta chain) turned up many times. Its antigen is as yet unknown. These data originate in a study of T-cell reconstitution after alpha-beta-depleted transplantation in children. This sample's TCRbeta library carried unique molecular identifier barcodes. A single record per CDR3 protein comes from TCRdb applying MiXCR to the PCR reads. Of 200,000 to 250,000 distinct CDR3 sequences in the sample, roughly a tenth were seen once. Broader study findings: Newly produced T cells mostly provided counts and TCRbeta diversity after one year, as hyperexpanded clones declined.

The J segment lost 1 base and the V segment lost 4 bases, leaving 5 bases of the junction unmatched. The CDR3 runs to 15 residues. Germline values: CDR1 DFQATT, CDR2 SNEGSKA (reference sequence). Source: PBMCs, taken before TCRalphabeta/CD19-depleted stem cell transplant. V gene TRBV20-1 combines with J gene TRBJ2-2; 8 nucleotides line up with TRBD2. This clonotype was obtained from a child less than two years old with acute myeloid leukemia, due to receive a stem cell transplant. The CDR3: CSATSGSLNTGELFF. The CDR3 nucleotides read TGCAGTGCTACAAGCGGGAGCCTGAACACCGGGGAGCTGTTTTTT.